This T cell receptor (delta chain) was sequenced during a study of Vδ1+ human thymocytes. Findings and limits, study-wide: Thymic TRG and TRD repertoires appeared highly polyclonal, with Gaussian CDR3 length distributions. The authors advised highly purified populations and single-cell validation. Thymic delta-chain repertoires held 15% to 20% Vdelta2 sequences and few Vdelta3, despite high sort purity. Many TRG clonotypes were shared between donors; TRD repertoires were essentially private.

Extracted RNA was reverse transcribed into cDNA. The CDR3 regions were amplified by multiplex PCR from V-gene primers to a constant-region primer. TCRdb re-processed the multiplex PCR reads via CATT. The sample carries 23,000 or so delta-chain clones, about 29% recorded once. CDR1 TSWWSYY and CDR2 QGS come from the germline V gene. The trim removed 2 bases at V and 8 bases at J, leaving 11 bases unmatched. The CDR3 spans 15 residues. By frequency in the sample, this clone is medium-sized (0.01 to 0.1%). The antigen is undetermined. Sequences were obtained from Vdelta1+ gamma-delta thymocytes from the thymus. Subset: FACS-sorted CD3+ TCRalphabeta- TCRVdelta1+ TCRVdelta2- thymocytes. The chain is built from TRDV1 and TRDJ1, with 7 nucleotides matching TRDD3. The receptor's source is a boy younger than two who had congenital heart surgery. The CDR3 reads CALGERGIHVLKLIF. CDR3 DNA: TGTGCTCTTGGGGAAAGGGGGATCCATGTCCTAAAACTCATCTTT.